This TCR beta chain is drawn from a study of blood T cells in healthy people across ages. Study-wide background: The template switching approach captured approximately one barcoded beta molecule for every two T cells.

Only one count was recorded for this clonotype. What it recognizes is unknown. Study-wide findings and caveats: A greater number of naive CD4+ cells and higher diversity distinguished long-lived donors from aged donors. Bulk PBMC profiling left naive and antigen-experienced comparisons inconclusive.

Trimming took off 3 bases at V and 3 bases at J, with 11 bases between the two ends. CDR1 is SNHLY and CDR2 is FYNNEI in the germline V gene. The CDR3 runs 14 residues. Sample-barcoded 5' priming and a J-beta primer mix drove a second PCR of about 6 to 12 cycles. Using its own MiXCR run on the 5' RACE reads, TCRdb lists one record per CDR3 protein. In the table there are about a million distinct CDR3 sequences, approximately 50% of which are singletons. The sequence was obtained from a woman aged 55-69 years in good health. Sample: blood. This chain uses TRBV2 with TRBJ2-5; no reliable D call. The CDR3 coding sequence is TGTGCCAGCAGTGAGTCGCCTGGCAAAGAGACCCAGTACTTC. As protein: CASSESPGKETQYF. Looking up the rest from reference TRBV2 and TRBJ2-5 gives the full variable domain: EPEVTQTPSHQVTQMGQEVILRCVPISNHLYFYWYRQILGQKVEFLVSFYNNEISEKSEIFDDQFSVERPDGSNFTLKIRSTKLEDSAMYFCASSESPGKETQYFGPGTRLLVL.